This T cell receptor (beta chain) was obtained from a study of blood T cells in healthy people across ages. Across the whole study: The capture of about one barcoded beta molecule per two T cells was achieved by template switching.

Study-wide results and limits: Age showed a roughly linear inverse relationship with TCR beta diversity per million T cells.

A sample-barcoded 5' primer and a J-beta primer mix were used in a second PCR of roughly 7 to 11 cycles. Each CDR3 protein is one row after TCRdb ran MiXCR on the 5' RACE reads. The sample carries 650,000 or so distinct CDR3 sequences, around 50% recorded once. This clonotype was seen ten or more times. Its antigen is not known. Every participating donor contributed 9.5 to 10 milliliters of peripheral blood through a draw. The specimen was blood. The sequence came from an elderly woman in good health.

The DNA for the CDR3 is TGCAGTGCTGTCGAGGCAGATACGCAGTATTTT. It is translated as CSAVEADTQYF. The rearrangement uses TRBV20-1 and TRBJ2-3; D gene uncertain. Germline V gives CDR1 DFQATT, CDR2 SNEGSKA (reference sequence). There are 11 residues in the CDR3. V was pared by 5 bases and J by 4 bases, with 7 bases between.